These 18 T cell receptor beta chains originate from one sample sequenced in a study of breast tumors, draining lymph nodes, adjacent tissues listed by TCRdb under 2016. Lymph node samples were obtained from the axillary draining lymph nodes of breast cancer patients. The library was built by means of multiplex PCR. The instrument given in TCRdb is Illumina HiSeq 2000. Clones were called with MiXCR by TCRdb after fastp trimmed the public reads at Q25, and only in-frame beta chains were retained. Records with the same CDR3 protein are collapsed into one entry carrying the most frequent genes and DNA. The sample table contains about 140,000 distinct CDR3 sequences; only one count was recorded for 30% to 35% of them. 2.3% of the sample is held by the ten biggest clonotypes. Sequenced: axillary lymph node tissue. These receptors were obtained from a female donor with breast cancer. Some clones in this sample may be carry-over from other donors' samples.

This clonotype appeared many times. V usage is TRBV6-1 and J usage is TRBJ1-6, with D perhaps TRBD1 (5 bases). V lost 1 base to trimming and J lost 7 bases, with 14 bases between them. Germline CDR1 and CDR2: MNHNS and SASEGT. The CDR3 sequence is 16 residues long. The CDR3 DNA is TGTGCCAGCAGTGAAGTGGGGGGAGGGGAGAATTCACCCCTCCACTTT. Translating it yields CASSEVGGGENSPLHF.

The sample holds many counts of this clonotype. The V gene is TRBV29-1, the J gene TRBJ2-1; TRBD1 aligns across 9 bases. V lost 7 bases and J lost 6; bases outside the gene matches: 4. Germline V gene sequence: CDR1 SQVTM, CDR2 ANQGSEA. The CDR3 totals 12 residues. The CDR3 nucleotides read TGCAGCGGGGACAGGGTCGTCAATGAGCAGTTCTTC. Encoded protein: CSGDRVVNEQFF.

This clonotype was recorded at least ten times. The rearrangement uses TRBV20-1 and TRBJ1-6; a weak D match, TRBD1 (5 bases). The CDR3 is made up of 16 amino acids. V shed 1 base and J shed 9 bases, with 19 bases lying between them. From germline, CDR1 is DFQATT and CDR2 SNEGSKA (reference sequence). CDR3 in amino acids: CSARALGSGTPSPLHF. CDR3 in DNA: TGCAGTGCTAGAGCTTTGGGCTCGGGGACCCCTTCACCCCTCCACTTT.

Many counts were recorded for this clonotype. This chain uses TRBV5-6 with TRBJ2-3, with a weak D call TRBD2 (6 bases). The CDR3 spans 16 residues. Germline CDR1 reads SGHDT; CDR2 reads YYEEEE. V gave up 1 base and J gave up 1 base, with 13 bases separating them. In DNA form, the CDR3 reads TGTGCCAGCAGCTTGTTTAGCGGCGTAGGCACAGATACGCAGTATTTT. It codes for CASSLFSGVGTDTQYF.

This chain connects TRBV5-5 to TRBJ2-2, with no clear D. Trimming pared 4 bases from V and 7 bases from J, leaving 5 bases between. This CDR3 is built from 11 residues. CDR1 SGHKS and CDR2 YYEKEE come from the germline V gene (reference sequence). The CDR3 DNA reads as TGTGCCAGCAGCGCTAACGGGGAGCTGTTTTTT. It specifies CASSANGELFF.

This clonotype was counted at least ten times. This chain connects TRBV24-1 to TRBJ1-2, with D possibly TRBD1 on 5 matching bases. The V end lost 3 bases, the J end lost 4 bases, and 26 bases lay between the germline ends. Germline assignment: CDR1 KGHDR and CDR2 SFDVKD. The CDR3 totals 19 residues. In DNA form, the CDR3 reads TGTGCCACCAGTGATAGGCCTGGCAGGGAATGGATTGGGGGCTATGGCTACACCTTC. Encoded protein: CATSDRPGREWIGGYGYTF.

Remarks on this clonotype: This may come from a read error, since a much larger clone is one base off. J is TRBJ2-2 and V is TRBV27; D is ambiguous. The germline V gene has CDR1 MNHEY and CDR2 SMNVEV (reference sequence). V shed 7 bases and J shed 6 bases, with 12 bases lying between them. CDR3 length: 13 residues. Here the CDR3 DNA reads TGTGCCAGCACTTCCTTTTTGGCCGGGGAGCTGTTTTTT. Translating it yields CASTSFLAGELFF.

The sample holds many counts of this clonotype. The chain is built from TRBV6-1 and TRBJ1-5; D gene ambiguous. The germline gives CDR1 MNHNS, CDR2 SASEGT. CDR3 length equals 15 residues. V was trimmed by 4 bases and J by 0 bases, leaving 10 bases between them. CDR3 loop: CASSVWDYSNQPQHF. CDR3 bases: TGTGCCAGCAGTGTTTGGGATTATAGCAATCAGCCCCAGCATTTT.

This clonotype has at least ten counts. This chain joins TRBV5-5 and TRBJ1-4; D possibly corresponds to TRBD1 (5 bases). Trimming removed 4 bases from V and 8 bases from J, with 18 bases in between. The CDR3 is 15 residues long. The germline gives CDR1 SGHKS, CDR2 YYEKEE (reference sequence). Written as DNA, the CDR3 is TGTGCCAGCAGCACCGATCCCTGGGAGGGGGAAAAACTGTTTTTT. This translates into CASSTDPWEGEKLFF.

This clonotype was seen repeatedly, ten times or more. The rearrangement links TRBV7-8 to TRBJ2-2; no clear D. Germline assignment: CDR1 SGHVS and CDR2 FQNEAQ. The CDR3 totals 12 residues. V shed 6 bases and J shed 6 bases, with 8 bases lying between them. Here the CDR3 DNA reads TGTGCCAGCAGGCCGGCAGCCGGGGAGCTGTTTTTT. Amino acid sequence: CASRPAAGELFF.

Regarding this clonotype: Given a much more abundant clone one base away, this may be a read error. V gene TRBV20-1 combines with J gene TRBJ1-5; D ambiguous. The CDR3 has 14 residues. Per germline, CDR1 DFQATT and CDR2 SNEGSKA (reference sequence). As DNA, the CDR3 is TGCAGTGCGACTCTGGGGTCGGGCAATCGGCCCCAGCATTTT. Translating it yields CSATLGSGNRPQHF.

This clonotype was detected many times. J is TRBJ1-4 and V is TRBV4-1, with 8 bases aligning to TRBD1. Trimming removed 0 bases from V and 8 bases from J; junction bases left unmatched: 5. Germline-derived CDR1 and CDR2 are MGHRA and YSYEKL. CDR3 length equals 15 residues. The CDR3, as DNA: TGCGCCAGCAGCCAAGAGAGGACAGGGTACGAAAAACTGTTTTTT. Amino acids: CASSQERTGYEKLFF.

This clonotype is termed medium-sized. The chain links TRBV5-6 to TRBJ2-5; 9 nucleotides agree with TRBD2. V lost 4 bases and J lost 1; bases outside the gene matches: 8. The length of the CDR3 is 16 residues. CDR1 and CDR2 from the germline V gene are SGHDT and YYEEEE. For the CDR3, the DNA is TGTGCCAGCAGCCTTGCAAGCGGGGGGAGCCAAGAGACCCAGTACTTC. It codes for CASSLASGGSQETQYF.

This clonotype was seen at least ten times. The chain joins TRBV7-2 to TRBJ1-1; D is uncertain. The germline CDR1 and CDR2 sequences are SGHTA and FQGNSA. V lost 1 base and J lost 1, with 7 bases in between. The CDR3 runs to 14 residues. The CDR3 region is CASSLVLGNTEAFF. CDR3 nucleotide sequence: TGTGCCAGCAGCTTAGTCTTGGGGAACACTGAAGCTTTCTTT.

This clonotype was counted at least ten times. The CDR3 bases are TGTGCCAGCGGGGGGGGCTCCTACAATGAGCAGTTCTTC. Protein product: CASGGGSYNEQFF. This chain uses TRBV6-6 with TRBJ2-1; 7 bases map to TRBD2. CDR1 and CDR2 (germline): MNHNY, SVGAGI (reference sequence). The CDR3 runs to 13 residues. V was clipped by 8 bases and J by 0 bases; unmatched bases: 1.

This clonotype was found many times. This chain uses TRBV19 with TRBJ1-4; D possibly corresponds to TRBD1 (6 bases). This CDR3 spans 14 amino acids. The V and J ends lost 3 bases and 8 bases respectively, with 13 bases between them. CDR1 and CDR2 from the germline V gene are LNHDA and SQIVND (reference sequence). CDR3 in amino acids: CASSIQGTTEKLFF. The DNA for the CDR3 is TGTGCCAGTAGTATCCAAGGGACAACAGAAAAACTGTTTTTT.

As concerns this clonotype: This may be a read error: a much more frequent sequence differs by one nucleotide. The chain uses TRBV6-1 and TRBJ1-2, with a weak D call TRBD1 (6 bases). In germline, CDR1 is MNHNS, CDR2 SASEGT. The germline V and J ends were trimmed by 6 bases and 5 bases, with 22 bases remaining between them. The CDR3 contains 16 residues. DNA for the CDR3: TGTGCCAGCAGACCATCCTTATCCGGACAGCTGTATGGCTACACCTTC. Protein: CASRPSLSGQLYGYTF.

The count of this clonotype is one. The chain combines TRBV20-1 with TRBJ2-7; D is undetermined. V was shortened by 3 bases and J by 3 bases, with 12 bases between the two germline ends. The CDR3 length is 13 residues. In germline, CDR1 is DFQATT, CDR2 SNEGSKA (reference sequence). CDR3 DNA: TGCAGTGCTAGGACTGATTTGAACTACGAGCAGTACGTC. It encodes CSARTDLNYEQYV.